This TCR beta chain was sequenced in a study of regulatory T cells in long-lasting Graves disease. General study results and limits: Between persistent patients, a few thousand public clonotypes were shared, exceeding the approximately 990 shared between new patients.

Arm-PCR of CDR3 regions and iRepertoire HTBI primers were the basis on which TCR beta libraries were built. TCRdb analysed the multiplex PCR reads with MiXCR anew, one entry per CDR3 protein. The table shows 200,000 to 250,000 distinct CDR3 sequences, with around 20% occurring only once. The time point is: newly diagnosed GD, antithyroid drugs for less than 3 months. Generation of the TCR library employed RNA extracted from PBMCs. Patients came through an endocrinology department, and that department was in Xi'an, China. This clonotype has ten or more counts. What it binds is not known. The germline gives CDR1 SGHAT, CDR2 FQNNGV. Losses at the gene ends were 4 bases for V and 5 bases for J; bases not matched to a gene: 16. The length of the CDR3 is 18 residues. The sample was also linked to a second study, of T cells in Graves' hyperthyroidism and ophthalmopathy. From that study: Most thyroid clonotypes expanded above 0.001 were also detected in blood.

The V and J genes are TRBV11-2 and TRBJ2-3; 9 nucleotides align to TRBD2. The source is a woman aged 30 to 39 with Graves disease. Material: peripheral blood mononuclear cells (PBMCs), obtained at new diagnosis, from a patient treated with antithyroid drugs. The CDR3 spells CASSSWGRGGASGDTQYF. As DNA, the CDR3 is TGTGCCAGCAGCTCTTGGGGGCGGGGGGGCGCCTCCGGAGATACGCAGTATTTT.